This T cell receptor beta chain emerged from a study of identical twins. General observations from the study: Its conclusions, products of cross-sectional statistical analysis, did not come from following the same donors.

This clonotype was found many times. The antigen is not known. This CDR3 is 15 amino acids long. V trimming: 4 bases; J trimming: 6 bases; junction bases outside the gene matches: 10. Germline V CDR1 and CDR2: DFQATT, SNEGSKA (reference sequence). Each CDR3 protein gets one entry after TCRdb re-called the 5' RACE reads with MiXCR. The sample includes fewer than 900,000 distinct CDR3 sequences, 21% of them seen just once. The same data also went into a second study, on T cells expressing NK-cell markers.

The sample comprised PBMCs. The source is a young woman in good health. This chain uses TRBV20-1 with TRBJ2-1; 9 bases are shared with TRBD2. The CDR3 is CSAIRAGGFSNEQFF. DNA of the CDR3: TGCAGTGCTATTCGAGCGGGGGGCTTCTCCAATGAGCAGTTCTTC.